This T cell receptor (beta chain) comes out of a study of vaccination and CD4 T cells after COVID-19. For the study at large: Either the Pfizer-BioNTech BNT162b2 or Moderna mRNA-1273 vaccine was given as two doses. A median of approximately 72 days (range 14 to 241) separated dose two from the taking of post-vaccine samples.

The Oncomine TCR Beta short-read assay sequenced DNA from cultured CD4+ T cells. Researchers extracted genomic DNA from CD4+ T cells that had been cultured. TCRdb re-derived calls from the PCR reads in MiXCR, one entry per CDR3 protein. The sample holds some 13,000 distinct CDR3 sequences, more than 25% seen once. Concerning this clonotype itself: The antigen remains unidentified.

Specified treatment: roughly 10-day PBMC culture with coronavirus spike peptide pools or control peptides (ViraFEST assay). With 4 bases removed from V and 4 bases from J, the gap between germline ends came to 12 bases. Germline CDR1 SGHDT, CDR2 YYEEEE. This CDR3 region has 13 residues. This chain connects TRBV5-6 to TRBJ2-7, with D maybe TRBD1 (6 bases). Sequencing was done on a sample of cultured CD4+ T cells from blood. The clonotype was recovered from a human donor with COVID-19. CDR3 amino acids: CASSPRGLYEQYF. CDR3 bases: TGTGCCAGCAGCCCCAGGGGTCTGTACGAGCAGTACTTC.